In its sample, the clone carrying this TCR beta chain was seen a few times. This specimen comes from a study of beta chain features in type 1 diabetes. The investigators reverse transcribed all of the isolated RNA, so they sequenced expressed TCRB transcripts. Repertoires were generated with immunoSEQ multiplex PCR, while TCRdb's copy carries only in-frame clones and drops some. The table shows approximately 200,000 clones, with about 9.3% occurring only once. The CDR3 is 14 residues long. The germline CDR1 and CDR2 sequences are SGHDT and YYEEEE. The V gene lost 0 bases and the J gene lost 5 bases, with 9 bases spanning the gap.

The V call is TRBV5-6, the J call TRBJ1-5; D not certain. Input material: naive CD4+ T cells from blood. The sequence was obtained from a woman between 18 and 29 years old in good health. The CDR3 reads CASSLGVRDQPQHF. CDR3 bases: TGTGCCAGCAGCTTGGGGGTGCGGGATCAGCCCCAGCATTTT.